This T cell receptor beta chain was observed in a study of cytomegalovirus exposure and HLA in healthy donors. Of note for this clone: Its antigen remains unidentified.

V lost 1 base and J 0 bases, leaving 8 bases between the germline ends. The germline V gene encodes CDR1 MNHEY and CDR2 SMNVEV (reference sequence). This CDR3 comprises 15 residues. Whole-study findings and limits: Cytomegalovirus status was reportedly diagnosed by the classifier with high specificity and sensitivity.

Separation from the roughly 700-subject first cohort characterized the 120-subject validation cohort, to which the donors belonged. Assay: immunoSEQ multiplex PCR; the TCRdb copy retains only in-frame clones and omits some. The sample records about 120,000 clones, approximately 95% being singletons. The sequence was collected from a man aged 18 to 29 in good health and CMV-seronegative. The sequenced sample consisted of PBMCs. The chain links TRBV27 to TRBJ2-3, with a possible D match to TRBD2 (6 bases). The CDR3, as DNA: TGTGCCAGCAGTTTATTCGGGACTAGCACAGATACGCAGTATTTT. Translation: CASSLFGTSTDTQYF.